The 7 T cell receptor beta chains below come from one sample, sequenced in a study of T-cell memory formation after mild COVID-19. TCRdb ran MiXCR on the 5' RACE reads and lists one entry per CDR3 protein. This sample carries around 340,000 distinct CDR3 sequences, 15% of them seen once, and the ten largest clones take about a fifth. The sequencing sample was made of PBMCs or a T cell subset sorted from them (not recorded which). All receptors derive from a man in his late teens or twenties who had mild COVID-19 (a few samples of this study predate the infection). Cell type and time point are not known.

The V gene is TRBV19, the J gene TRBJ2-1, with D unresolved. Germline V lookup: CDR1 LNHDA, CDR2 SQIVND (reference sequence). V was clipped by 0 bases and J by 0 bases, with 15 bases between them. This CDR3 is built from 18 residues. The CDR3 here is CASSIDRAGRPSYNEQFF. The CDR3 bases are TGTGCCAGTAGTATAGATCGCGCCGGACGCCCCTCCTACAATGAGCAGTTCTTC.

In this sample, this clonotype turned up a few times. The rearrangement uses TRBV12-3 or TRBV12-4 and TRBJ2-5, with 13 bases identical to TRBD2. The CDR3 totals 15 residues. The V gene end was trimmed by 3 bases and the J gene end by 5 bases; junction bases not matched to a gene: 3. The CDR3 is CASSLTSGGLETQYF. CDR3 nucleotide sequence: TGTGCCAGCAGTTTGACTAGCGGGGGGCTGGAGACCCAGTACTTC.

This clonotype has at least ten counts. The V and J genes are TRBV4-3 and TRBJ2-3; no definite D call. Germline assignment: CDR1 LGHNA and CDR2 YSLEER. CDR3 length: 15 amino acids. V lost 0 bases to trimming and J lost 5 bases, with 12 bases between them. The CDR3 DNA follows: TGCGCCAGCAGCCAAGATAAGAGCTACCAAGATACGCAGTATTTT. Translating it yields CASSQDKSYQDTQYF.

This clonotype has only a few counts. The V call is TRBV5-5, the J call TRBJ2-1; D remains ambiguous. Trimming removed 4 bases from V and 4 bases from J, with 15 bases in between. CDR1 is SGHKS and CDR2 is YYEKEE in the germline V gene (reference sequence). The CDR3 runs to 15 residues. This CDR3 is CASSLRTDGYNEQFF. CDR3 nucleotide sequence: TGTGCCAGCAGCCTAAGGACGGACGGATACAATGAGCAGTTCTTC.

The rearrangement joins TRBV5-1 to TRBJ2-5; D is ambiguous. CDR3 length: 16 residues. Trimming left V 1 base short and J 1 base short, with 14 bases between. CDR1 is SGHRS, CDR2 YFSETQ, per germline. The CDR3 DNA sequence: TGCGCCAGCAGCTTGACATCGGGCGGTCCCCAAGAGACCCAGTACTTC. Protein product: CASSLTSGGPQETQYF.

CDR3 in amino acids: CASSSRTGYQETQYF. CDR3 coding DNA: TGTGCCAGCAGCTCCAGAACCGGGTACCAAGAGACCCAGTACTTC. V gene TRBV9 combines with J gene TRBJ2-7; D gene uncertain. TRBJ2-5 matches the DNA end more closely, so the J call is doubtful. The CDR3 is 15 residues long. CDR1 is SGDLS and CDR2 is YYNGEE in the germline V gene.

This clonotype appeared a few times. This chain joins TRBV5-1 and TRBJ2-3; 9 bases are a match to TRBD1. J was trimmed by 2 bases and V by 9 bases; bases with no gene match: 7. The length of the CDR3 is 14 residues. Germline V gene sequence: CDR1 SGHRS, CDR2 YFSETQ. CDR3 region: CATWTGVITDTQYF. CDR3 coding DNA: TGCGCCACCTGGACAGGGGTGATCACAGATACGCAGTATTTT.